The clone carrying this TCR beta chain was seen repeatedly, ten times or more. Its antigen remains unknown. Amplified TCR beta CDR3 regions came from RNA transcripts. Carried out on the TCR CDR3, a first-round RT-PCR used the HTBI primer set. TCRdb reprocessed the multiplex PCR reads via MiXCR and lists one record per CDR3 protein. In the table there are approximately 600,000 distinct CDR3 sequences, 15% to 20% of which are singletons. This entry is derived from a study of T cells in Graves' hyperthyroidism and ophthalmopathy. Germline V gene lookup returns CDR1 MNHEY and CDR2 SMNVEV (reference sequence). The CDR3 spans 13 residues. After removal of 10 bases from V and 3 bases from J, the junction contained 7 bases not matched to a gene. Using 10 ml of fresh peripheral blood, PBMCs were prepared. Findings of the study overall: Blood shared most expanded thyroid clonotypes above 0.001. From stable hyperthyroidism, ophthalmopathy was set apart by a 13 V-J model.

The V gene is TRBV27, the J gene TRBJ2-3; 7 bases match TRBD2. Sequencing used blood. This sequence originates from a woman aged 25 to 39 with Graves' hyperthyroidism. The CDR3 loop is CATRPGGTDTQYF. The CDR3 DNA reads TGTGCCACAAGACCCGGGGGGACAGATACGCAGTATTTT.